This T cell receptor (beta chain) originates from a study of control samples from healthy donors and cancer patients (dated by TCRdb to the early 2020s). V and J lose 6 bases and 1 base, and a span of 9 bases separates them. Including the terminal cysteine and phenylalanine, the CDR3 comprises 13 residues. Here the CDR3 DNA is all that survives: 39 bases in frame from base 1. CDR1 and CDR2 were assigned from the germline V gene (reference sequence) as WNHNN and SYGVQD. The library was generated by the immunoSEQ multiplex PCR assay. The clones in this table, taken by TCRdb from immuneACCESS, are in-frame only. Not every clone is retained; where verified, under half of the shortfall comes from an unresolved V gene, and the cause of the rest is unknown. A total of over 80,000 clones appear in this sample, roughly 91% of them only once. Approximately 15% of the sample rests with the top ten. Concerning this clone: The specificity of this receptor is unknown. No base qualities exist here, and no much larger clone lies one base off it.

This TCR derives from a man aged 25-45 years in good health. Sequencing input: blood. The chain joins TRBV10-1 to TRBJ1-1; there is no confident call for the D gene. The CDR3 here reads CASRATGNTEAFF. The bases read TGCGCCAGCAGGGCGACGGGGAACACTGAAGCTTTCTTT.